A single sample gave rise to the 19 T cell receptor beta chains below, sequenced in a study of CD8+CD57+ T cells in acquired aplastic anemia. The template for TCR beta VDJ and CDR3 sequence profiling was genomic DNA. A single record per CDR3 protein comes from TCRdb applying MiXCR to the reads. This sample has roughly 80,000 distinct CDR3 sequences; approximately 70% occur once, and the top ten carry approximately 80%. Patients included in sequencing had previously demonstrated CD8+CD57+ cell expansion by flow cytometry. Sample: sorted CD4+, CD8+, or CD8+CD57+ T cells (not recorded which) from PBMCs. Receptors were obtained from a human donor with aplastic anemia.

The chain links TRBV7-9 to TRBJ2-7, with D possibly called TRBD1 or TRBD2 (5 bases each). Germline V gives CDR1 SEHNR, CDR2 FQNEAQ (reference sequence). V lost 3 bases and J 11 bases, leaving 11 bases between the germline ends. The CDR3 spans 11 residues. CDR3 amino acids: CASSLGTEEYF. The CDR3 coding sequence is TGTGCCAGCAGCTTGGGGACGGAGGAGTACTTC.

The rearrangement joins TRBV7-9 to TRBJ1-5, with D possibly matching TRBD1 (5 bases). V was trimmed by 1 base and J by 9 bases, leaving 10 bases between them. This CDR3 comprises 13 residues. CDR1 is SEHNR, CDR2 FQNEAQ, per germline (reference sequence). The CDR3 bases are TGTGCCAGCAGCTTAGGGGGGAAGTGGCCCCAGCATTTT. This gives the protein CASSLGGKWPQHF.

In this sample, this clonotype turned up a few times. The rearrangement links TRBV2 to TRBJ1-6; the D is unclear. The CDR3 covers 12 residues. Trimming shortened V by 2 bases and J by 13 bases, and 9 bases separated the two germline ends. Germline V lookup: CDR1 SNHLY, CDR2 FYNNEI. The CDR3, as DNA: TGTGCCAGCAGTGAATCCCTCCTGCCCCTCCACTTT. This encodes CASSESLLPLHF.

The chain employs TRBV24-1 and TRBJ2-3, with TRBD2 matching over 8 bases. The CDR3 spans 17 residues. J gave up 8 bases and V 3 bases, and 15 bases lay outside the gene matches. The germline CDR1 and CDR2 sequences are KGHDR and SFDVKD. CDR3 loop: CATSDPGAGGSVGTQYF. CDR3 DNA: TGTGCCACCAGTGATCCAGGGGCGGGAGGAAGTGTTGGTACGCAGTATTTT.

This clonotype was counted a single time. The gene calls are TRBV18 and TRBJ2-1; TRBD2 might be the D (7 bases). Trimming removed 3 bases from V and 7 bases from J, with 16 bases in between. CDR3 length: 15 residues. CDR1 and CDR2 from the germline V gene are KGHSH and LQKENI. CDR3 coding DNA: TGTGCCAGCTCACCGGAGGGGGGGGTGTGGAATGAGCAGTTCTTC. Encoded protein: CASSPEGGVWNEQFF.

V usage is TRBV29-1 and J usage is TRBJ2-5, with D perhaps matching TRBD1 (6 bases). Trimming took 8 bases from V and 2 from J, leaving 18 bases between them. Germline lookup yields CDR1 SQVTM and CDR2 ANQGSEA. CDR3 length equals 14 residues. The CDR3 DNA follows: TGCAGCACGGGCACATGGACAGAGCAAGAGACCCAGTACTTC. Protein product: CSTGTWTEQETQYF. Full variable domain (missing parts from reference TRBV29-1 and TRBJ2-5): SAVISQKPSRDICQRGTSLTIQCQVDSQVTMMFWYRQQPGQSLTLIATANQGSEATYESGFVIDKFPISRPNLTFSTLTVSNMSPEDSSIYLCSTGTWTEQETQYFGPGTRLLVL.

The chain links TRBV29-1 to TRBJ2-7, with 11 bases identical to TRBD1. Per germline, CDR1 SQVTM and CDR2 ANQGSEA. The trim removed 3 bases at V and 3 bases at J, leaving 7 bases unmatched. The CDR3 is made up of 15 amino acids. The CDR3 DNA is TGCAGCGTTGAGCGGACAGGGGGCCGGGGCTACGAGCAGTACTTC. Protein sequence: CSVERTGGRGYEQYF.

The rearrangement joins TRBV5-4 to TRBJ1-1; no firm D call. Trimming took 0 bases from V and 1 from J, leaving 7 bases between them. The CDR3 contains 14 residues. Germline CDR1 reads SGHNT; CDR2 reads YYREEE (reference sequence). In DNA form, the CDR3 reads TGTGCCAGCAGCTTGGTATGGGGGAACACTGAAGCTTTCTTT. Its translation is CASSLVWGNTEAFF.

This clonotype appeared a single time. The chain recombines TRBV10-1 with TRBJ2-6; TRBD1 is a possible D gene (5 bases). Looked up from germline, CDR1 is WNHNN and CDR2 is SYGVQD (reference sequence). The V end lost 3 bases, the J end lost 0 bases, and 9 bases lay between the germline ends. The CDR3 sequence is 16 residues long. The CDR3 is CASSEQDISGANVLTF. DNA of the CDR3: TGCGCCAGCAGTGAACAGGATATCTCTGGGGCCAACGTCCTGACTTTC.

The rearrangement links TRBV7-9 to TRBJ1-1; tentatively, D is TRBD1 (5 bases). Germline loops: CDR1 SEHNR, CDR2 FQNEAQ (reference sequence). CDR3 size: 13 residues. Trimming cost V 5 bases and J 7 bases, with 14 bases left between them. The CDR3 region is CASSTSQRGEAFF. Written as DNA, the CDR3 is TGTGCCAGCAGCACGAGTCAGAGGGGTGAAGCTTTCTTT.

The chain links TRBV7-3 to TRBJ1-1; tentative D call: TRBD1 (6 bases). The germline gives CDR1 SGHTA, CDR2 FQGTGA. The CDR3 totals 14 residues. The V and J ends lost 8 bases and 1 base respectively, with 14 bases between them. Here the CDR3 DNA reads TGTGCCAGCGGACCGGGACATACGAACACTGAAGCTTTCTTT. Translation: CASGPGHTNTEAFF.

The chain joins TRBV2 to TRBJ2-2, with a weak D call TRBD1 (5 bases). This CDR3 region has 15 residues. CDR1 is SNHLY and CDR2 is FYNNEI in the germline V gene. V was clipped by 3 bases and J by 2 bases, with 10 bases between them. In nucleotides, the CDR3 is TGTGCCAGCAGTGAGTGTGGGGCTAACACCGGGGAGCTGTTTTTT. Protein product: CASSECGANTGELFF.

The chain is built from TRBV4-2 and TRBJ2-5; no firm D call. The CDR3 consists of 15 residues. Trimming took 0 bases from V and 1 from J, leaving 9 bases between them. Germline V lookup: CDR1 LGHNA, CDR2 YNFKEQ. CDR3 bases: TGTGCCAGCAGCCAAGAGGCCAACGGCCAAGAGACCCAGTACTTC. This encodes CASSQEANGQETQYF.

The chain has TRBV6-1 and TRBJ1-3, with D perhaps TRBD1 (5 bases). Germline V CDR1 and CDR2: MNHNS, SASEGT. CDR3 size: 15 residues. Trimming left V 5 bases short and J 2 bases short, with 13 bases between. The DNA of the CDR3 is TGTGCCAGCAGTCCCAGGGTTAGCGCTGGAAACACCATATATTTT. Translated, it gives CASSPRVSAGNTIYF.

This clonotype was found many times. The CDR3 sequence is CASSAGPSEGNEQYF. In DNA form, the CDR3 reads TGTGCCAGCAGCGCGGGACCGTCAGAAGGAAACGAGCAGTACTTC. This rearrangement joins TRBV7-9 to TRBJ2-7; D may be TRBD2 (6 bases). The CDR3 has 15 amino acids. Trimming pared 5 bases from V and 5 bases from J, leaving 19 bases between. Per germline, CDR1 SEHNR and CDR2 FQNEAQ (reference sequence).

The chain uses TRBV29-1 and TRBJ1-1, with D perhaps matching TRBD1 (5 bases). Trimming removed 7 bases from V and 4 bases from J, with 13 bases in between. Germline CDR1 is SQVTM and CDR2 is ANQGSEA. The CDR3 totals 12 residues. The CDR3 protein is CSGNRGRTEAFF. CDR3 coding DNA: TGCAGCGGCAATCGGGGCCGCACTGAAGCTTTCTTT.

The chain uses TRBV7-6 and TRBJ2-7; unclear D gene. Germline V gives CDR1 SGHVS, CDR2 FNYEAQ. V dropped 5 bases and J dropped 7 bases, with 15 bases sitting between them. This CDR3 has 13 amino acids. The CDR3 DNA sequence: TGTGCCAGCAGCACCACTACTGGCTGGGAGCAGTACTTC. It encodes CASSTTTGWEQYF.

Ten or more counts support this clonotype. The J gene is TRBJ2-2, the V gene TRBV6-4; D ambiguous. V was pared by 2 bases and J by 5 bases, with 6 bases between. The CDR3 is 13 residues long. Germline CDR1 reads MRHNA; CDR2 reads SNTAGT. The CDR3 sequence: CASSDGETGELFF. The CDR3, as DNA: TGTGCCAGCAGTGACGGGGAAACCGGGGAGCTGTTTTTT.

The chain links TRBV20-1 to TRBJ2-1, with D perhaps matching TRBD1 (6 bases). V was trimmed by 6 bases and J by 5 bases, leaving 11 bases between them. Germline assignment: CDR1 DFQATT and CDR2 SNEGSKA (reference sequence). The CDR3 runs to 12 residues. In DNA form, the CDR3 reads TGCAGTGCGTCCAGGGGTAACAATGAGCAGTTCTTC. It translates to CSASRGNNEQFF.